The rows below give T cell receptor beta chains drawn from one sample of a study of cytomegalovirus exposure and HLA in healthy donors. Only in-frame clones appear in the TCRdb table, and some are missing; sequencing was by immunoSEQ multiplex PCR. The table includes 150,000 or so clones, approximately 86% detected once. The specimen was PBMCs. Receptors originate from a male donor in good health and CMV-seronegative. Both conserved end residues are part of each CDR3. Fields, in order: CDR3 length, V gene, J gene, CDR3 protein.

CDR3 length: 18
V gene: TRBV2
J gene: TRBJ1-5
CDR3 protein: CASGWDREWGMDNQPQHF

CDR3 length: 15
V gene: TRBV25-1
J gene: TRBJ2-5
CDR3 protein: CASSGPRGSQETQYF

CDR3 length: 15
V gene: TRBV6-5
J gene: TRBJ2-7
CDR3 protein: CASTLRRASSGEQYF

CDR3 length: 17
V gene: TRBV25-1
J gene: TRBJ2-5
CDR3 protein: CASSEYRTDRDQETQYF

CDR3 length: 16
V gene: TRBV29-1
J gene: TRBJ1-1
CDR3 protein: CSGHRRKGRNYAEAFF

CDR3 length: 15
V gene: TRBV7-8
J gene: TRBJ1-5
CDR3 protein: CASSPRGQLKQPQHF

CDR3 length: 14
V gene: TRBV5-1
J gene: TRBJ1-5
CDR3 protein: CASTSQPGEQPQHF

CDR3 length: 14
V gene: TRBV5-6
J gene: TRBJ2-7
CDR3 protein: CASSLGQGVFEQYF

CDR3 length: 15
V gene: TRBV7-9
J gene: TRBJ1-4
CDR3 protein: CSSSLGTATNEKLFF

CDR3 length: 15
V gene: TRBV2
J gene: TRBJ2-4
CDR3 protein: CASSTGGISKNIQYF

CDR3 length: 17
V gene: TRBV5-1
J gene: TRBJ2-5
CDR3 protein: CASSDVPGTSLKETQYF

CDR3 length: 19
V gene: TRBV7-9
J gene: TRBJ2-7
CDR3 protein: CASSHPRTSGTKSSYEQYF

CDR3 length: 14
V gene: TRBV5-1
J gene: TRBJ1-1
CDR3 protein: CASSLMDRVVEAFF

CDR3 length: 13
V gene: TRBV4-1
J gene: TRBJ2-1
CDR3 protein: CASSQDLSGRQFF

CDR3 length: 16
V gene: TRBV7-2
J gene: TRBJ1-4
CDR3 protein: CASSPQGSPTNEKLFF

CDR3 length: 14
V gene: TRBV2
J gene: TRBJ1-5
CDR3 protein: CASSGQGPNQPQHF

CDR3 length: 15
V gene: TRBV9
J gene: TRBJ2-3
CDR3 protein: CASSVVRGSTDTQYF

CDR3 length: 15
V gene: TRBV9
J gene: TRBJ2-7
CDR3 protein: CASSVGVSGGHEQYF

CDR3 length: 16
V gene: TRBV7-6
J gene: TRBJ1-5
CDR3 protein: CASSRGQGGSNQPQHF

CDR3 length: 16
V gene: TRBV27
J gene: TRBJ2-7
CDR3 protein: CASRRGGAGGIYEQYF

CDR3 length: 16
V gene: TRBV9
J gene: TRBJ1-2
CDR3 protein: CASSLQSWTEGGGYTF

CDR3 length: 12
V gene: TRBV27
J gene: TRBJ1-2
CDR3 protein: CASSFQGRGYTF

CDR3 length: 17
V gene: TRBV7-6
J gene: TRBJ2-1
CDR3 protein: CASSLESWSGLADEQFF

CDR3 length: 13
V gene: TRBV15
J gene: TRBJ2-7
CDR3 protein: CATRRSGTYEQYF

CDR3 length: 14
V gene: TRBV6-5
J gene: TRBJ1-2
CDR3 protein: CASSPPGRVGGYTF

CDR3 length: 15
V gene: TRBV9
J gene: TRBJ2-5
CDR3 protein: CASSGRGGMVETQYF

CDR3 length: 14
V gene: TRBV7-2
J gene: TRBJ1-2
CDR3 protein: CASRSGTVSFGYTF

CDR3 length: 15
V gene: TRBV19
J gene: TRBJ1-5
CDR3 protein: CASSINGDGNQPQHF

CDR3 length: 13
V gene: TRBV7-2
J gene: TRBJ2-7
CDR3 protein: CASSLVADYEQYF

CDR3 length: 14
V gene: TRBV5-4
J gene: TRBJ2-1
CDR3 protein: CASSYSGTGNEQFF

CDR3 length: 12
V gene: TRBV6-5
J gene: TRBJ1-2
CDR3 protein: CASSQTDYGYTF

CDR3 length: 15
V gene: TRBV18
J gene: TRBJ2-4
CDR3 protein: CASSPGQIAKNIQYF

CDR3 length: 14
V gene: TRBV28
J gene: TRBJ2-7
CDR3 protein: CASSFMRHRYEQYF

CDR3 length: 15
V gene: TRBV7-9
J gene: TRBJ2-2
CDR3 protein: CASRYTGGEAGELFF

CDR3 length: 15
V gene: TRBV7-6
J gene: TRBJ1-5
CDR3 protein: CASSLRQGGNQPQHF